This T cell receptor (beta chain) was recovered during a study of regulatory T cells in long-lasting Graves disease. Documented time point: newly diagnosed GD, antithyroid drugs for less than 3 months. PBMC RNA served as the TCR library source. This CDR3 spans 16 amino acids. Germline loops: CDR1 KGHDR, CDR2 SFDVKD. To make TCR beta libraries, researchers used iRepertoire HTBI primers and Arm-PCR of CDR3 regions. TCRdb re-called the multiplex PCR reads with MiXCR, one entry per CDR3 protein. The sample has roughly 320,000 distinct CDR3 sequences, approximately 15% seen once. This clonotype was detected only a few times. A junction boundary mismatches the germline segment, possibly from a read error. The sample also formed part of further work on T cells in Graves' hyperthyroidism and ophthalmopathy. From that second work: For ophthalmopathy, model prediction preceded onset by a median roughly 6.3 months.

The TCR sequence derives from a man in his forties with Graves disease. The chain employs TRBV24-1 and TRBJ2-1; 12 nucleotides agree with TRBD2. Here the sequenced sample was peripheral blood mononuclear cells (PBMCs), taken at new diagnosis, from a patient treated with antithyroid drugs. CDR3 residues: CTTSDITSGGYNEQFF. CDR3 nucleotide sequence: TGTACCACCAGTGACATTACTAGCGGGGGGTACAATGAGCAGTTCTTC.